This T cell receptor (beta chain) originates from a study of T cell changes during pregnancy in multiple sclerosis. The data were produced by immunoSEQ multiplex PCR, yet TCRdb's version contains in-frame clones alone and is incomplete. The sample holds about 35,000 clones, about 92% seen once. The germline gives CDR1 SGHNT, CDR2 YENEEA. CDR3 size: 15 residues. The ends were cut back, 5 bases at V and 2 bases at J, with 14 bases in the middle. The J gene is TRBJ2-3, the V gene TRBV11-3; D perhaps matches TRBD2 (5 bases). Sequenced material: CD4+ T cells from peripheral blood mononuclear cells, taken after pregnancy. This TCR came from a female donor in good health, enrolled as a control in a pregnancy study. CDR3 sequence reads: CASSHGPADTDTQYF. The CDR3 DNA is TGTGCCAGCAGCCATGGCCCAGCGGACACAGATACGCAGTATTTT.